A selection of T cell receptor beta chains follows, all from one sample in a study of neurological immune-mediated disorders. TCRdb re-derived calls from the 5' RACE reads in MiXCR, one entry per CDR3 protein. The sample records roughly 45,000 distinct CDR3 sequences, about 13% being singletons. The sample consisted of PBMCs. Source of these receptors: a man aged 30-40 years in good health. Each CDR3 is given with its conserved first and last residue. A D gene is named only where the DNA matches it firmly. Expanded clones get a size class; other rows say once, few or many, or leave the size out.

>TRBV10-3|many|NA|TRBJ2-7
TGTGCCATCAGTGATGGCCAGGGAGACGAGCAGTACTTC
CAISDGQGDEQYF
>TRBV20-1|many|NA|TRBJ2-5
TGCAGTGCTATTAGAGGGGTGGGGGAGACCCAGTACTTC
CSAIRGVGETQYF
>TRBV5-5|many|TRBD2|TRBJ2-1
TGTGCCAGCAGCCTTAGCGGGAGCCCCTACAATGAGCAGTTCTTC
CASSLSGSPYNEQFF
>TRBV7-9|NA|NA|TRBJ2-7
TGTGCCAGCAGGTCCTCTAGCGCCGAGCAGTACTTC
CASRSSSAEQYF
>TRBV10-3|many|NA|TRBJ2-5
TGTGCCATCAGTGATGGGTGGCAAGAGACCCAGTACTTC
CAISDGWQETQYF
>TRBV27|many|NA|TRBJ2-7
TGTGCCAGCAGTTCCTCCTCGGCCTCCTCCTACGAGCAGTACTTC
CASSSSSASSYEQYF
>TRBV4-1|many|NA|TRBJ1-5
TGCGCCAGCAGCCAATCGCCGGTGGGTAATCAGCCCCAGCATTTT
CASSQSPVGNQPQHF
>TRBV20-1|many|NA|TRBJ2-1
TGCAGTGCTCTGACAGGGACTAGCTCCTACAATGAGCAGTTCTTC
CSALTGTSSYNEQFF
>TRBV30|many|NA|TRBJ1-5
TGTGCCTGGTCGACGGGGAGCCGGAATAGCAATCAGCCCCAGCATTTT
CAWSTGSRNSNQPQHF
>TRBV5-1|many|TRBD2|TRBJ2-5
TGCGCCAGCAGCTTGGTAGCGGGAGACGAGACCCAGTACTTC
CASSLVAGDETQYF
>TRBV20-1|many|TRBD2|TRBJ2-3
TGCAGTGCTAGAGTAGCGGGAGGGCAGGAAGATACGCAGTATTTT
CSARVAGGQEDTQYF
>TRBV27|many|NA|TRBJ2-2
TGTGTCAGCATCTCTAGGTCGACAGAGAACACCGGGGAGCTGTTTTTT
CVSISRSTENTGELFF
>TRBV6-1|many|TRBD2|TRBJ2-7
TGTGCCAGCAGTGAAGGGACTAGCGGATCCTACGAGCAGTACTTC
CASSEGTSGSYEQYF
>TRBV12-3/TRBV12-4|NA|TRBD2|TRBJ2-5
TGTGCCAGCAGTTTAGGGCGGGGACTAGCGGCCCAAGAGACCCAGTACTTC
CASSLGRGLAAQETQYF
>TRBV20-1|NA|NA|TRBJ2-1
TGCAGCGTTGGTCAGGGCTCCTACAATGAGCAGTTCTTC
CSVGQGSYNEQFF
>TRBV7-2|many|NA|TRBJ2-5
TGTGCCAGCAGCATTACCCCGGGATACCAAGAGACCCAGTACTTC
CASSITPGYQETQYF
>TRBV6-5|many|NA|TRBJ2-2
TGTGCCAGCTCCAGCGCGAACACCGGGGAGCTGTTTTTT
CASSSANTGELFF
>TRBV5-1|medium-sized|TRBD2|TRBJ2-1
TGCGCCAGCAGTAGGGCGGGAGCCCGGGATGAGCAGTTCTTC
CASSRAGARDEQFF
>TRBV12-3/TRBV12-4|many|NA|TRBJ1-5
TGTGCCAGCAGTTTAGACAGGAGGGTCAATCAGCCCCAGCATTTT
CASSLDRRVNQPQHF
>TRBV29-1|many|NA|TRBJ1-1
TGCAGCGCCGGCCCCCGAGGGAACACTGAAGCTTTCTTT
CSAGPRGNTEAFF
>TRBV7-7|many|TRBD2|TRBJ2-1
TGTGCCAGCAGCGAGACTAGCGGGAGGCGGGGTGAGCAGTTCTTC
CASSETSGRRGEQFF
>TRBV5-1|many|NA|TRBJ2-2
TGCGCCAGCAGCTTGGTGATAGGGCGAACCGGGGAGCTGTTTTTT
CASSLVIGRTGELFF
>TRBV24-1|once|TRBD1|TRBJ2-7
TGTGCCACCAGTGATGGGACAGGGCCTTTCGTCGAGCAGTACTTC
CATSDGTGPFVEQYF
>TRBV7-9|many|TRBD2|TRBJ2-5
TGTGCCAGCAGCTTAGTAGGGGTCCTAGCGGGAGGAAGAGAGACCCAGTACTTC
CASSLVGVLAGGRETQYF
>TRBV5-1|many|TRBD1|TRBJ1-5
TGCGCCAGCAGCTTGGTGGGGGGACAGGGATCGGCTAATCAGCCCCAGCATTTT
CASSLVGGQGSANQPQHF